Each of the 22 T cell receptor beta chains below was sequenced from the same sample in a study of T cell responses to AZD1222 COVID-19 vaccine. Assay used: immunoSEQ multiplex PCR; TCRdb lists only in-frame clones, some missing. The sample has approximately 80,000 clones; approximately 83% are singletons. The material was peripheral blood, obtained 28 days after the second AZD1222 dose. These receptors came from an adult who received the AZD1222 COVID-19 vaccine.

This chain connects TRBV5-4 to TRBJ2-3, with D hard to call. CDR1 is SGHNT, CDR2 YYREEE, per germline (reference sequence). This CDR3 has 14 amino acids. V lost 0 bases and J 5 bases, leaving 10 bases between the germline ends. CDR3 nucleotide sequence: TGTGCCAGCAGCTTGGGGCTTGGGGAAGATACGCAGTATTTT. It translates to CASSLGLGEDTQYF.

The chain has TRBV7-6 and TRBJ2-2, with unresolved D. The CDR3 extends over 12 amino acids. V lost 5 bases, J lost 9 bases, and 10 bases lay in between. Germline lookup yields CDR1 SGHVS and CDR2 FNYEAQ. DNA for the CDR3: TGTGCCAGCAGCCCATACCAATGGGAGCTGTTTTTT. Residues: CASSPYQWELFF.

The rearrangement uses TRBV10-3 and TRBJ1-1; 7 bases fit TRBD1. Germline lookup yields CDR1 ENHRY and CDR2 SYGVKD. V gave up 7 bases and J gave up 1 base; unmatched junction bases: 9. This CDR3 spans 15 amino acids. The CDR3 DNA sequence: TGTGCCATCAATGACAGGGAAAGCTCGAACACTGAAGCTTTCTTT. This encodes CAINDRESSNTEAFF.

V gene TRBV30 combines with J gene TRBJ1-6, with TRBD1 as a possible D gene (6 bases). CDR1 and CDR2 (germline): GTSNPN, SVGIG (reference sequence). The CDR3 sequence is 16 residues long. V was pared by 1 base and J by 8 bases, with 18 bases between. The CDR3 DNA follows: TGTGCCTGGAGTGCGCCGAGGGGGAGGGGGGATTCACCCCTCCACTTT. As protein: CAWSAPRGRGDSPLHF.

The chain uses TRBV4-3 and TRBJ2-3; a weak D match, TRBD2 (6 bases). V was pared by 0 bases and J by 3 bases, with 10 bases between. The CDR3 covers 15 residues. The V gene's germline CDR1 is LGHNA and CDR2 YSLEER. The CDR3 region is CASSQDSLATDTQYF. The CDR3 DNA is TGCGCCAGCAGCCAAGATTCGCTAGCGACAGATACGCAGTATTTT.

The V gene is TRBV6-5, the J gene TRBJ2-3; no reliable D call. The CDR3 sequence is 13 residues long. The germline gives CDR1 MNHEY, CDR2 SVGAGI. Trimming left V 8 bases short and J 0 bases short, with 9 bases between. CDR3 in amino acids: CASVGASTDTQYF. The CDR3 DNA follows: TGTGCCAGCGTGGGTGCTAGCACAGATACGCAGTATTTT.

V usage is TRBV19 and J usage is TRBJ1-4; D is unclear. The V end lost 3 bases, the J end lost 4 bases, and 9 bases lay between the germline ends. Germline V lookup: CDR1 LNHDA, CDR2 SQIVND (reference sequence). This CDR3 comprises 14 residues. CDR3 sequence (DNA): TGTGCCAGTAGTATTGCGGCATATAATGAAAAACTGTTTTTT. It translates to CASSIAAYNEKLFF.

The V and J genes are TRBV29-1 and TRBJ2-7; D ambiguous. The V end was cut by 7 bases, the J end by 2 bases, with 9 bases between. Germline CDR1 SQVTM, CDR2 ANQGSEA. The CDR3 has 11 amino acids. The CDR3 reads CSGRTTYEQYF. CDR3 sequence (DNA): TGCAGCGGGCGTACCACCTACGAGCAGTACTTC.

The genes are TRBV9 and TRBJ2-2; D perhaps matches TRBD2 (6 bases). This CDR3 has 17 residues. V lost 3 bases to trimming and J lost 0 bases, with 15 bases between them. Germline V CDR1 and CDR2: SGDLS, YYNGEE. CDR3 sequence reads: CASSAGGRRTNTGELFF. As DNA, the CDR3 is TGTGCCAGCAGCGCCGGAGGGAGGCGGACGAACACCGGGGAGCTGTTTTTT.

CDR3 DNA sequence: TGTGCCAGCTACAACTCTGGGGCCAACGTCCTGACTTTC. Encoded protein: CASYNSGANVLTF. V usage is TRBV12-3 or TRBV12-4 and J usage is TRBJ2-6; D not resolved. This CDR3 region has 13 residues. Trimming stripped 8 bases from V and 0 bases from J, with 5 bases between.

The rearrangement uses TRBV18 and TRBJ1-5, with 11 positions matching TRBD1. This CDR3 comprises 17 residues. Germline V gene lookup returns CDR1 KGHSH and CDR2 LQKENI. The junction had 6 bases not matched to a gene; V was cut back by 3 bases and J by 2 bases. The CDR3 protein is CASSPKRDRGGNQPQHF. The CDR3 region has the DNA TGTGCCAGCTCACCGAAACGGGACAGGGGGGGCAATCAGCCCCAGCATTTT.

This chain links TRBV4-2 with TRBJ1-1, with TRBD1 identical over 7 bases. The germline V gene encodes CDR1 LGHNA and CDR2 YNFKEQ. The length of the CDR3 is 13 residues. The ends lost 5 bases at V and 5 bases at J; junction bases unmatched: 5. CDR3 nucleotide sequence: TGTGCCAGCAGCTCAGGGGGACTGACTGAAGCTTTCTTT. It specifies CASSSGGLTEAFF.

The V and J genes are TRBV6-2 or TRBV6-3 and TRBJ2-5, with 7 bases that match TRBD2. This CDR3 is built from 15 residues. The germline V gene encodes CDR1 MNHEY and CDR2 SVGEGT. Losses at the gene ends were 1 base for V and 5 bases for J; bases not matched to a gene: 7. CDR3 sequence: CASSYYGRKIETQYF. The CDR3, as DNA: TGTGCCAGCAGTTACTACGGGAGGAAGATTGAGACCCAGTACTTC.

The rearrangement links TRBV19 to TRBJ1-4; D remains ambiguous. CDR3 size: 15 residues. The V end lost 6 bases, the J end lost 2 bases, and 13 bases lay between the germline ends. The germline V gene has CDR1 LNHDA and CDR2 SQIVND (reference sequence). The DNA of the CDR3 is TGTGCCAGTAGGTTCAATCCCATGACTAATGAAAAACTGTTTTTT. This sequence encodes CASRFNPMTNEKLFF.

The chain uses TRBV4-1 and TRBJ2-1; 11 bases line up with TRBD2. Germline V CDR1 and CDR2: MGHRA, YSYEKL. The CDR3 has 15 amino acids. V gave up 5 bases and J gave up 7 bases; unmatched junction bases: 7. The CDR3 DNA reads as TGCGCCAGCAGCAACGGACTAGCGGGTGGAAATGAGCAGTTCTTC. Translating gives CASSNGLAGGNEQFF.

The gene calls are TRBV11-3 and TRBJ2-1, with D unresolved. The V gene lost 5 bases and the J gene lost 7 bases, with 15 bases spanning the gap. The CDR3 is 14 residues long. Per germline, CDR1 SGHNT and CDR2 YENEEA. In DNA form, the CDR3 reads TGTGCCAGCAGCAGAGCTGGACGGAAAAATGAGCAGTTCTTC. Translation gives CASSRAGRKNEQFF.

This clone was detected only once. This chain uses TRBV19 with TRBJ1-6; the D is unclear. Looked up from germline, CDR1 is LNHDA and CDR2 is SQIVND (reference sequence). Trimming took 9 bases from V and 7 from J, leaving 7 bases between them. The CDR3 runs 11 residues. In DNA, the CDR3 is TGTGCCAGGGGAAAAAATTCACCCCTCCACTTT. Its translation is CARGKNSPLHF.

This chain uses TRBV7-9 with TRBJ1-6, with D maybe TRBD1 (6 bases). The CDR3 length is 15 residues. Germline loops: CDR1 SEHNR, CDR2 FQNEAQ (reference sequence). Trimming removed 1 base from V and 6 bases from J, with 10 bases in between. CDR3 DNA: TGTGCCAGCAGCTTAGGGACAGTTACTAATTCACCCCTCCACTTT. It codes for CASSLGTVTNSPLHF.

The chain combines TRBV10-2 with TRBJ1-2, with 8 bases matching TRBD1. The CDR3 is 13 residues long. The junction had 0 bases not matched to a gene; V was cut back by 3 bases and J by 3 bases. Germline V CDR1 and CDR2: WSHSY, SAAADI. CDR3 sequence (DNA): TGCGCCAGCAGTGAACAGGGGGACTATGGCTACACCTTC. Translated, it gives CASSEQGDYGYTF.

The V call is TRBV2, the J call TRBJ1-4; weak D call: TRBD1 (5 bases). This CDR3 is built from 12 residues. V was trimmed by 6 bases and J by 6 bases, leaving 8 bases between them. CDR1 is SNHLY and CDR2 is FYNNEI in the germline V gene. The CDR3 loop is CASRVRDEKLFF. CDR3 nucleotides: TGTGCCAGCAGGGTCAGGGATGAAAAACTGTTTTTT.

V gene TRBV11-2 combines with J gene TRBJ1-2; D is unclear. Germline V gene sequence: CDR1 SGHAT, CDR2 FQNNGV. Trimming took off 5 bases at V and 1 base at J, with 17 bases between the two ends. The CDR3 is made up of 16 amino acids. The CDR3 region has the DNA TGTGCCAGCAGCGGACGATCGCTTACAGATAACTATGGCTACACCTTC. This codes for CASSGRSLTDNYGYTF.

The chain joins TRBV12-3 or TRBV12-4 to TRBJ1-1; D is uncertain. Trimming shortened V by 3 bases and J by 2 bases, and 7 bases separated the two germline ends. The CDR3 has 13 residues. The CDR3 DNA reads as TGTGCCAGCAGTTTGAACTCCAACACTGAAGCTTTCTTT. Amino acids: CASSLNSNTEAFF.